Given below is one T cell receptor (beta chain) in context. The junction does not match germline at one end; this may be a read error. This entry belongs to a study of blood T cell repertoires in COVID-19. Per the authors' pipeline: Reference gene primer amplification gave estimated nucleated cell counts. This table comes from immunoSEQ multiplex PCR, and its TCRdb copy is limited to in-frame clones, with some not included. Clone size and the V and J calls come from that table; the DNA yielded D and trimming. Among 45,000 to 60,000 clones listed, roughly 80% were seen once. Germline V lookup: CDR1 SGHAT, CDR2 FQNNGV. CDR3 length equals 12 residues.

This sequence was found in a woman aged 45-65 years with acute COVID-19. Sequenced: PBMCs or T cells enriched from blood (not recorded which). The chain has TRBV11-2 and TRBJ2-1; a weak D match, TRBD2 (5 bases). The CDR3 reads CASTHRRATQVF. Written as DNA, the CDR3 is TGTGCCAGCACCCATCGGCGGGCTACCCAGGTCTTC.